One sample yielded the 28 T cell receptor beta chains listed below, sequenced in a study of T cell repertoires in cytomegalovirus infection. TCRdb independently ran MiXCR on the reads; one entry per CDR3 protein. The sample has 300,000 to 400,000 distinct CDR3 sequences, roughly 20% seen once. The material sequenced was PBMCs. The origin of the receptors is a human donor in good health (CMV status not recorded). Some clones in this sample may be carry-over from other donors' samples.

This clonotype was counted between two and nine times. V gene TRBV19 combines with J gene TRBJ1-1; D is unclear. Germline V CDR1 and CDR2: LNHDA, SQIVND (reference sequence). Trimming cost V 3 bases and J 0 bases, with 5 bases left between them. There are 13 residues in the CDR3. DNA of the CDR3: TGTGCCAGTAGTATGGTCGTGAACACTGAAGCTTTCTTT. It encodes CASSMVVNTEAFF.

This clonotype came up many times. J is TRBJ1-2 and V is TRBV7-2, with D uncertain. CDR1 is SGHTA and CDR2 is FQGNSA in the germline V gene. The V and J ends lost 1 base and 5 bases respectively, with 14 bases between them. The CDR3 is 15 residues long. The CDR3 DNA follows: TGTGCCAGCAGCTTAGACGGCCCAGCCACATATGGCTACACCTTC. Encoded protein: CASSLDGPATYGYTF.

This clonotype showed up many times. The CDR3 protein is CASSARLTGGTEAFF. CDR3 in DNA: TGTGCCAGCAGTGCTCGACTAACAGGGGGGACTGAAGCTTTCTTT. The rearrangement joins TRBV6-2 or TRBV6-3 to TRBJ1-1; 8 bases align to TRBD1. The CDR3 is 15 residues long. The germline V gene has CDR1 MNHEY and CDR2 SVGEGT. With 5 bases clipped from V and 5 bases from J, the junction kept 10 bases outside the gene matches.

This clonotype was seen a handful of times. DNA for the CDR3: TGTGCCAGCAGCTTGGACGGGGCCCAGTCCAATCAGCCCCAGCATTTT. Its protein product is CASSLDGAQSNQPQHF. This chain connects TRBV5-4 to TRBJ1-5; D might be TRBD1 (5 bases). The germline V gene encodes CDR1 SGHNT and CDR2 YYREEE (reference sequence). V gave up 0 bases and J gave up 3 bases, with 13 bases separating them. The CDR3 runs to 16 residues.

The J gene is TRBJ2-7, the V gene TRBV11-2; tentative D call: TRBD1 (6 bases). The ends were cut back, 2 bases at V and 3 bases at J, with 17 bases in the middle. This CDR3 has 16 amino acids. Looked up from germline, CDR1 is SGHAT and CDR2 is FQNNGV. The DNA for the CDR3 is TGTGCCAGCAGCTTACCCAACAGGGCCCGGGACTACGAGCAGTACTTC. Its translation: CASSLPNRARDYEQYF.

A few counts support this clonotype. The CDR3 loop reads CASSLPRASGTYNEQFF. DNA for the CDR3: TGTGCCAGCAGTCTACCTAGGGCTAGCGGGACCTACAATGAGCAGTTCTTC. The V gene is TRBV6-2 or TRBV6-3, the J gene TRBJ2-1; TRBD2 aligns across 9 bases. The V segment lost 5 bases and the J segment 2 bases; nucleotides outside the gene matches: 10. This CDR3 is built from 17 residues. Per the germline V gene, CDR1 is MNHEY and CDR2 is SVGEGT.

There are many counts of this clonotype. This chain connects TRBV6-5 to TRBJ2-4; 9 bases align to TRBD1. The CDR3 is 13 amino acids. Germline CDR1 MNHEY, CDR2 SVGAGI. J was trimmed by 14 bases and V by 0 bases; bases with no gene match: 5. The CDR3 reads CASSYSEQGAKYF. The CDR3, as DNA: TGTGCCAGCAGTTACTCAGAACAGGGGGCGAAGTACTTC.

This clonotype appeared many times. V gene TRBV7-8 combines with J gene TRBJ1-4; D gene unclear. V dropped 0 bases and J dropped 10 bases, with 15 bases sitting between them. Germline V lookup: CDR1 SGHVS, CDR2 FQNEAQ. There are 15 residues in the CDR3. CDR3 DNA sequence: TGTGCCAGCAGCTTAGCGAGAATCTTCGGCGGAAAACTGTTTTTT. It is translated as CASSLARIFGGKLFF.

This clonotype showed up many times. V usage is TRBV6-5 and J usage is TRBJ2-1, with TRBD2 matching over 12 bases. The V gene's germline CDR1 is MNHEY and CDR2 SVGAGI. CDR3 length: 14 amino acids. V trimming: 7 bases; J trimming: 9 bases; junction bases outside the gene matches: 7. DNA of the CDR3: TGTGCCAGCACCCGACTAGCGGGAGAGGTTGAGCAGTTCTTC. This sequence encodes CASTRLAGEVEQFF.

This clonotype has a handful of counts. The chain uses TRBV2 and TRBJ1-4; D unresolved. With 5 bases removed from V and 17 bases from J, the gap between germline ends came to 18 bases. The CDR3 contains 12 residues. CDR1 is SNHLY, CDR2 FYNNEI, per germline. This CDR3 is CASSLTGPTGFF. For the CDR3, the DNA is TGTGCCAGCAGTCTAACCGGGCCCACGGGATTTTTT.

The table lists this clonotype with a few counts. This chain links TRBV5-6 with TRBJ2-7; 10 bases fit TRBD1. The V gene's germline CDR1 is SGHDT and CDR2 YYEEEE. V shed 4 bases and J 4 bases; nucleotides not matched to a gene: 5. This CDR3 comprises 14 residues. CDR3 nucleotide sequence: TGTGCCAGCAGCCGGGACAGGGGATATTACGAGCAGTACTTC. As protein: CASSRDRGYYEQYF.

V gene TRBV24-1 combines with J gene TRBJ2-1; perhaps TRBD1 as D (6 bases). Germline V CDR1 and CDR2: KGHDR, SFDVKD. V was shortened by 4 bases and J by 5 bases, with 14 bases between the two germline ends. The CDR3 extends over 15 amino acids. CDR3 region: CATSDWTVRDNEQFF. CDR3 nucleotides: TGTGCCACCAGTGACTGGACAGTACGGGACAATGAGCAGTTCTTC.

This clonotype was detected ten times or more. The chain couples TRBV7-8 to TRBJ2-1; D may be TRBD2 (5 bases). The CDR3 sequence is 13 residues long. Germline CDR1 SGHVS, CDR2 FQNEAQ. The V and J ends lost 0 bases and 6 bases respectively, with 6 bases between them. CDR3 region: CASSLARVNEQFF. CDR3 nucleotides: TGTGCCAGCAGCTTAGCGAGGGTCAATGAGCAGTTCTTC.

The rearrangement uses TRBV4-3 and TRBJ2-3, with D maybe TRBD2 (5 bases). Germline V gene data show CDR1 as LGHNA and CDR2 as YSLEER. The ends were cut back, 4 bases at V and 5 bases at J, with 19 bases in the middle. The CDR3 covers 16 residues. For the CDR3, the DNA is TGCGCCAGCAGCCCCACCGAGCGGCGACTAAGAGATACGCAGTATTTT. Protein sequence: CASSPTERRLRDTQYF.

The V call is TRBV27, the J call TRBJ2-3, with 9 bases aligning to TRBD2. This CDR3 has 16 amino acids. The V gene end was trimmed by 1 base and the J gene end by 5 bases; junction bases not matched to a gene: 7. Germline lookup yields CDR1 MNHEY and CDR2 SMNVEV (reference sequence). The DNA of the CDR3 is TGTGCCAGCAGTTTATTCTCGCGGGGGGGCGGAGATACGCAGTATTTT. Translation: CASSLFSRGGGDTQYF.

The rearrangement uses TRBV6-5 and TRBJ1-2; D remains ambiguous. Trimming took 6 bases from V and 2 from J, leaving 10 bases between them. This CDR3 has 13 amino acids. Germline values: CDR1 MNHEY, CDR2 SVGAGI. The DNA for the CDR3 is TGTGCCAGCAGCACGGGAGGGAACTATGGCTACACCTTC. Amino acid sequence: CASSTGGNYGYTF.

Only a few counts were recorded for this clonotype. The gene calls are TRBV27 and TRBJ2-7; D unclear. Germline V gives CDR1 MNHEY, CDR2 SMNVEV (reference sequence). V was trimmed by 7 bases and J by 3 bases, leaving 13 bases between them. The CDR3 has 13 amino acids. The CDR3 loop is CASNDPPLYEQYF. The CDR3 bases are TGTGCCAGCAATGACCCCCCCCTCTACGAGCAGTACTTC.

This clonotype appeared a few times. The chain uses TRBV20-1 and TRBJ1-5; weak D call: TRBD1 (5 bases). The CDR3 runs to 13 residues. Looked up from germline, CDR1 is DFQATT and CDR2 is SNEGSKA (reference sequence). V lost 6 bases and J lost 4, with 13 bases in between. CDR3 in amino acids: CSARGATNQPQHF. CDR3 nucleotide sequence: TGCAGTGCCCGAGGGGCAACTAATCAGCCCCAGCATTTT.

The chain has TRBV7-2 and TRBJ2-3; 12 bases map to TRBD2. Germline values: CDR1 SGHTA, CDR2 FQGNSA. The CDR3 has 17 residues. Germline trimming cut 6 bases from V and 3 bases from J; bases unmatched to any gene: 10. CDR3 in DNA: TGTGCCAGCAGTCTGCTGCCTAGCGGGGGGGCAACAGATACGCAGTATTTT. It codes for CASSLLPSGGATDTQYF.

The CDR3 DNA is TGCAGTGCGCACACAGGGTTCGCGAACACTGAAGCTTTCTTT. It codes for CSAHTGFANTEAFF. The rearrangement uses TRBV20-1 and TRBJ1-1, with D possibly being TRBD1 (6 bases). The germline CDR1 and CDR2 sequences are DFQATT and SNEGSKA (reference sequence). This CDR3 spans 14 amino acids. Trimming removed 6 bases at V and 1 base at J, with 15 bases between.

This clonotype has only a few counts. The chain employs TRBV12-3 or TRBV12-4 and TRBJ1-5; no clear D. CDR3 length equals 13 residues. V was trimmed by 6 bases and J by 2 bases, leaving 8 bases between them. In DNA form, the CDR3 reads TGTGCCAGCAGGAATCAGGGCAATCAGCCCCAGCATTTT. Translated: CASRNQGNQPQHF.

This clonotype was counted a few times. V and J are TRBV29-1 and TRBJ2-7; the D gene could be TRBD1 or TRBD2 (5 bases each). The V end was cut by 4 bases, the J end by 2 bases, with 9 bases between. Germline CDR1 reads SQVTM; CDR2 reads ANQGSEA. CDR3 size: 12 residues. In DNA, the CDR3 is TGCAGCGTTGGGTGGGGGACCTACGAGCAGTACTTC. This gives the protein CSVGWGTYEQYF.

This clonotype was detected a few times. The chain uses TRBV5-1 and TRBJ2-3, with 9 positions matching TRBD1. The CDR3 extends over 14 amino acids. The germline V gene encodes CDR1 SGHRS and CDR2 YFSETQ. V shed 4 bases, J shed 6 bases, and the junction held 6 bases outside the gene matches. This chain's CDR3 is CASSGDGQGDTQYF. CDR3 coding DNA: TGCGCCAGCAGCGGGGACGGACAGGGGGATACGCAGTATTTT. Filled out from reference TRBV5-1 and TRBJ2-3, the complete variable domain reads KAGVTQTPRYLIKTRGQQVTLSCSPISGHRSVSWYQQTPGQGLQFLFEYFSETQRNKGNFPGRFSGRQFSNSRSEMNVSTLELGDSALYLCASSGDGQGDTQYFGPGTRLTVL.

The chain is built from TRBV7-2 and TRBJ2-7, with D unclear. Trimming stripped 5 bases from V and 3 bases from J, with 11 bases between. The CDR3 is made up of 13 amino acids. Germline CDR1 is SGHTA and CDR2 is FQGNSA. CDR3 coding DNA: TGTGCCAGCAGCGCCGATCTAATCTACGAGCAGTACTTC. Translated, it gives CASSADLIYEQYF.

In its sample, this clonotype was seen a few times. The V and J genes are TRBV11-2 and TRBJ2-7; 9 positions match TRBD1. The CDR3 runs 16 residues. The germline gives CDR1 SGHAT, CDR2 FQNNGV. The junction had 11 bases not matched to a gene; V was cut back by 6 bases and J by 2 bases. The CDR3 DNA reads as TGTGCCAGCAGTACAAACCGGGACAGGGTCCCCTACGAGCAGTACTTC. Amino acids: CASSTNRDRVPYEQYF.

This chain connects TRBV27 to TRBJ1-6; 7 nucleotides agree with TRBD1. The germline V gene encodes CDR1 MNHEY and CDR2 SMNVEV (reference sequence). Trimming took 8 bases from V and 1 from J; bases not matched to a gene: 5. This CDR3 region has 15 residues. The CDR3 region has the DNA TGTGCCAGCGGAACACAGGGGTCCTATAATTCACCCCTCCACTTT. Amino acid sequence: CASGTQGSYNSPLHF.

This clonotype has at least ten counts. The chain uses TRBV5-1 and TRBJ1-2; D is possibly TRBD1 (5 bases). Between the trimmed V and J ends, which lost 0 bases and 12 bases, there was a span of 12 bases. CDR3 length: 12 amino acids. Germline V gene sequence: CDR1 SGHRS, CDR2 YFSETQ. The CDR3 DNA reads TGCGCCAGCAGCTTGGGGGGGACGGAGCACACCTTC. Its protein product is CASSLGGTEHTF.

This clonotype was counted only a few times. The DNA for the CDR3 is TGCGCCAGCAGCTTCGGCACAGGGGGTACCTCCTACGAGCAGTACTTC. Residues: CASSFGTGGTSYEQYF. The chain has TRBV5-1 and TRBJ2-7, with 8 bases matching TRBD1. This CDR3 is 16 amino acids long. V lost 2 bases, J lost 0 bases, and 7 bases stayed unmatched. CDR1 SGHRS and CDR2 YFSETQ come from the germline V gene.